The rows below give T cell receptor beta chains drawn from one sample of a study of T cell changes during pregnancy in multiple sclerosis. The repertoire was sequenced with immunoSEQ multiplex PCR; TCRdb's copy has only in-frame clones and lacks some. Counted here are tens of thousands of clones, approximately 90% occurring once; the ten biggest clones make up 1.6%. Sequencing was performed on peripheral blood, taken in the first trimester of pregnancy. These receptor sequences come from a female donor in good health, enrolled as a control in a pregnancy study. The CDR3 runs from the conserved cysteine through the conserved F or W. The D gene is left open where the match is weak. Clone size, where shown, is once, few, many, or a class for clones that have expanded.

d_call	j_call	clone_size	v_call	cdr3_nt	cdr3_aa
-	TRBJ1-5	-	TRBV28	TGTGCCAGCAGTCCCTTGAATCAGCCCCAGCATTTT	CASSPLNQPQHF
TRBD1	TRBJ1-1	-	TRBV7-9	TGTGCCAGCAGGTCAGGGGGGCTTGTCTCTGAAGCTTTCTTT	CASRSGGLVSEAFF
-	TRBJ2-1	once	TRBV7-2	TGTGCCAGCAGCTTAGATGGGCTATCCTACAATGAGCAGTTCTTC	CASSLDGLSYNEQFF
-	TRBJ2-2	-	TRBV7-2	TGTGCCAGCAGCTTAGGGCTGCCCACCGGGGAGCTGTTTTTT	CASSLGLPTGELFF
TRBD2	TRBJ2-1	-	TRBV15	TGTGCCACCAGCAGGATGGGGGTCGGGGGGGTGAATGAGCAGTTCTTC	CATSRMGVGGVNEQFF
-	TRBJ2-1	-	TRBV29-1	TGCAGCGGAGATTACAATGAGCAGTTCTTC	CSGDYNEQFF
-	TRBJ1-5	few	TRBV19	TGTGCCAGTAGCTTGACAGAGAACCAACGGCCCCAGCATTTT	CASSLTENQRPQHF
-	TRBJ2-3	-	TRBV27	TGTGCCAGCAGTCCCCCAGGGGGGTCCCGGGGTACGCAGTATTTT	CASSPPGGSRGTQYF
TRBD1	TRBJ1-5	-	TRBV27	TGTGCCAGCCCATCCGGGACAGTCAATAGCAATCAGCCCCAGCATTTT	CASPSGTVNSNQPQHF
-	TRBJ2-3	once	TRBV5-1	TGCGCCAGCAGCTTGGACGGGGAAAGCACAGATACGCAGTATTTT	CASSLDGESTDTQYF
-	TRBJ2-5	-	TRBV5-1	TGCGCCAGCAGCCTTCCCGGGACTCGGGAGACCCAGTACTTC	CASSLPGTRETQYF
-	TRBJ1-2	-	TRBV6-1	TGTGCCAGCAGTGAAGGAAGGTCCGGAGATGGCTACACCTTC	CASSEGRSGDGYTF
TRBD1	TRBJ1-1	-	TRBV27	TGTGCCAGCAGTCGACAGGGTGGCGACACTGAAGCTTTCTTT	CASSRQGGDTEAFF
TRBD2	TRBJ2-1	-	TRBV6-1	TGTGCCAGCAGTGAGTCTAGCGGGAAGTACAATGAGCAGTTCTTC	CASSESSGKYNEQFF
-	TRBJ2-5	-	TRBV7-9	TGTGCCAGCAGCTACAATCAAGAGACCCAGTACTTC	CASSYNQETQYF
-	TRBJ2-6	once	TRBV19	TGTGCCAGTAGTATGTGGGCCCCTGGGGCCAACGTCCTGACTTTC	CASSMWAPGANVLTF
-	TRBJ2-7	-	TRBV5-4	TGTGCCAGCAGCTTGGGTACCGCAGGTATCTACGAGCAGTACTTC	CASSLGTAGIYEQYF
-	TRBJ2-2	-	TRBV9	TGTGCCAGCAGCTCGCGGGACGCCCAGAACACCGGGGAGCTGTTTTTT	CASSSRDAQNTGELFF
-	TRBJ1-1	-	TRBV5-4	TGTGCCAGCAGCTTGCAGGGTAGTTGGTCTGAAGCTTTCTTT	CASSLQGSWSEAFF
-	TRBJ2-5	-	TRBV4-1	TGCGCCAGCAGCCTATCCTTGTACCAAGAGACCCAGTACTTC	CASSLSLYQETQYF
-	TRBJ1-4	once	TRBV6-4	TGTGCCAGCAGTGACCGGAAAGTTGGTACCGCGGGGGCAGATGAAAAACTGTTTTTT	CASSDRKVGTAGADEKLFF
-	TRBJ2-1	-	TRBV4-1	TGCGCCAGCAGCCGAATATTAGGGGTTCTGGGCAATGAGCAGTTCTTC	CASSRILGVLGNEQFF
-	TRBJ2-2	once	TRBV5-1	TGCGCCAGCAGCTTACCGGGACTCGCGAACACCGGGGAGCTGTTTTTT	CASSLPGLANTGELFF
TRBD2	TRBJ2-7	-	TRBV15	TGTGCCACCAGCAGAGCAGCGGGAGGGTCCTACGAGCAGTACTTC	CATSRAAGGSYEQYF
TRBD2	TRBJ2-1	-	TRBV27	TGTGCCACCAGCATGGTACTAGCGGGAGTGGGGAACAATGAGCAGTTCTTC	CATSMVLAGVGNNEQFF
-	TRBJ2-7	-	TRBV7-2	TGTGCCAGCAGCCCAGCAGGGACAATCCCCTACGAGCAGTACTTC	CASSPAGTIPYEQYF
-	TRBJ2-1	-	TRBV10-3	TGTGCCATCGGGGGCGGAGACAAGTCCTACAATGAGCAGTTCTTC	CAIGGGDKSYNEQFF
TRBD2	TRBJ2-1	-	TRBV28	TGTGCCAGCAGTTTTTCCGGACTAGAGGGGTGGGTTTACAATGAGCAGTTCTTC	CASSFSGLEGWVYNEQFF
-	TRBJ2-7	-	TRBV6-1	TGTGCCAGTGAGACCAGGGTGATCTCCTACGAGCAGTACTTC	CASETRVISYEQYF
-	TRBJ1-1	-	TRBV6-6	TGTGCCAGCAGTTACCTGGCAGACTACACTGAAGCTTTCTTT	CASSYLADYTEAFF
-	TRBJ2-3	-	TRBV7-2	TGTGCCAGCAGCCCACCCTCAGGGGGCACAGATACGCAGTATTTT	CASSPPSGGTDTQYF
TRBD1	TRBJ2-3	-	TRBV2	TGTGCCAGCAGGCCAGAACTCCGGGACAGCTACACAGATACGCAGTATTTT	CASRPELRDSYTDTQYF
-	TRBJ2-2	-	TRBV9	TGTGCCAGCAGCCGGAGAGGAGGGTCACAGAACACCGGGGAGCTGTTTTTT	CASSRRGGSQNTGELFF
TRBD2	TRBJ2-7	-	TRBV18	TGTGCCAGCTCACCGCGGGGGGGTCTAAGCGAGCAGTACTTC	CASSPRGGLSEQYF
TRBD2	TRBJ2-7	-	TRBV7-9	TGTGCCAGCAGCCCGGGGGGGGCGTCGGACGAGCAGTACTTC	CASSPGGASDEQYF
-	TRBJ1-5	-	TRBV7-9	TGTGCCAGCAGCCCGTCCTGGGGGGGCAATCAGCCCCAGCATTTT	CASSPSWGGNQPQHF
TRBD2	TRBJ2-5	-	TRBV6-5	TGTGCCAGCAGTTACACCAAAGTGACTAGCCCTGTCAACTTC	CASSYTKVTSPVNF
TRBD1	TRBJ1-5	-	TRBV19	TGTGCCAGTACCAAAGGGACAGCCTTCCAGCCCCAGCATTTT	CASTKGTAFQPQHF